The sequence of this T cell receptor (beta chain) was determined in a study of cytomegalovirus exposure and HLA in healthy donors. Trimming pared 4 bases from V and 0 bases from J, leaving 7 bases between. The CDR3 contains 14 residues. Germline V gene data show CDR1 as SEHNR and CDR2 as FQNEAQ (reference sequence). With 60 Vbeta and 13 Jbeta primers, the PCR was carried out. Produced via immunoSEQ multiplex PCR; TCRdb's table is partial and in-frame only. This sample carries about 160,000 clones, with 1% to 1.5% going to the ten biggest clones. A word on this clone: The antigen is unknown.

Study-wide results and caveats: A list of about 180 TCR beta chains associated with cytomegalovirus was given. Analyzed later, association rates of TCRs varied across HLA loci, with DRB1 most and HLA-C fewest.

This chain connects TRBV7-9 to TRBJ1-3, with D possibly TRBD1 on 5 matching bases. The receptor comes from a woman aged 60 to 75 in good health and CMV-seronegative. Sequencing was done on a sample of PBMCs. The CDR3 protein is CASSSGISGNTIYF. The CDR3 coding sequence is TGTGCCAGCAGCTCAGGGATCTCTGGAAACACCATATATTTT. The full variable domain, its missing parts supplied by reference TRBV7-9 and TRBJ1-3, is DTGVSQNPRHKITKRGQNVTFRCDPISEHNRLYWYRQTLGQGPEFLTYFQNEAQLEKSRLLSDRFSAERPKGSFSTLEIQRTEQGDSAMYLCASSSGISGNTIYFGEGSWLTVV.